What follows are 16 T cell receptor beta chains derived from one specimen sequenced in a study of T-cell reconstitution after alpha-beta-depleted transplantation in children. It was with unique molecular identifiers that the TCRbeta library was prepared. TCRdb independently ran MiXCR on the PCR reads; one entry per CDR3 protein. The table lists 440,000 or so distinct CDR3 sequences, roughly a tenth of them singletons. Sequenced material: PBMCs from the stem cell graft donor, taken from the stem cell graft. The receptors shown here come from a human donor who donated a stem cell graft to a child with acute myeloid leukemia.

In this sample, this clonotype turned up a few times. The V and J genes are TRBV5-1 and TRBJ1-5, with D tentatively TRBD1 (5 bases). This CDR3 contains 17 residues. From germline, CDR1 is SGHRS and CDR2 YFSETQ. V was trimmed by 4 bases and J by 2 bases, leaving 19 bases between them. CDR3 coding DNA: TGCGCCAGCAGCCAAGGGACGGGGCCCGGAGGCAATCAGCCCCAGCATTTT. Translated: CASSQGTGPGGNQPQHF.

This clonotype was detected many times. The genes are TRBV12-3 or TRBV12-4 and TRBJ1-4, with TRBD1 matching over 7 bases. The CDR3 is made up of 13 amino acids. V lost 6 bases to trimming and J lost 6 bases; unmatched junction nucleotides: 4. CDR3 in DNA: TGTGCCAGCAGGCCCGACAGGGATGAAAAACTGTTTTTT. This sequence encodes CASRPDRDEKLFF.

The chain employs TRBV29-1 and TRBJ1-1, with 8 bases aligning to TRBD1. From germline, CDR1 is SQVTM and CDR2 ANQGSEA. The CDR3 has 14 residues. V lost 3 bases and J lost 3; bases outside the gene matches: 6. CDR3 coding DNA: TGCAGCGTTGAGGCGACAGGGGCCTACACTGAAGCTTTCTTT. This codes for CSVEATGAYTEAFF.

This clonotype was seen more than once but under ten times. V usage is TRBV20-1 and J usage is TRBJ2-1; 7 nucleotides align to TRBD1. V shed 6 bases, J shed 7 bases, and the junction held 15 bases outside the gene matches. Germline lookup yields CDR1 DFQATT and CDR2 SNEGSKA (reference sequence). The CDR3 loop spans 15 amino acids. The CDR3 here is CSASGAPGTANEQFF. CDR3 nucleotides: TGCAGTGCCTCAGGCGCCCCCGGGACAGCGAATGAGCAGTTCTTC.

The genes are TRBV10-1 and TRBJ1-2; D gene unclear. CDR1 WNHNN and CDR2 SYGVQD come from the germline V gene (reference sequence). Trimming removed 6 bases at V and 10 bases at J, with 15 bases between. The CDR3 spans 12 residues. CDR3 sequence: CASRVRCFIYTF. The CDR3 coding sequence is TGCGCCAGCAGGGTACGGTGCTTTATCTACACCTTC.

The chain employs TRBV7-8 and TRBJ2-2, with unresolved D. Trimming cost V 4 bases and J 4 bases, with 13 bases left between them. Germline V gene data show CDR1 as SGHVS and CDR2 as FQNEAQ. The CDR3 runs to 15 residues. CDR3 amino acids: CASSSDRVPTGELFF. DNA of the CDR3: TGTGCCAGCAGCTCCGACCGGGTTCCCACCGGGGAGCTGTTTTTT.

The chain carries TRBV7-8 and TRBJ2-3; D not certain. Between the trimmed V and J ends, which lost 6 bases and 3 bases, there was a span of 10 bases. Looked up from germline, CDR1 is SGHVS and CDR2 is FQNEAQ. There are 13 residues in the CDR3. CDR3 sequence (DNA): TGTGCCAGCAGTCCCTCCTGGACAGATACGCAGTATTTT. It encodes CASSPSWTDTQYF.

This clonotype was detected a few times. The V gene is TRBV5-1, the J gene TRBJ2-7; 7 bases fit TRBD1. The CDR3 has 14 residues. Germline V lookup: CDR1 SGHRS, CDR2 YFSETQ. Losses at the gene ends were 0 bases for V and 4 bases for J; bases not matched to a gene: 4. CDR3 loop: CASSLGDSRYEQYV. CDR3 DNA sequence: TGCGCCAGCAGCTTGGGGGACAGTAGATACGAGCAGTACGTC.

This clonotype was found many times. The chain joins TRBV7-8 to TRBJ2-7; 9 bases match TRBD2. The CDR3 sequence is 17 residues long. Germline values: CDR1 SGHVS, CDR2 FQNEAQ. Trimming cost V 2 bases and J 2 bases; bases outside gene matches: 10. The CDR3 here is CASSLPGTSPTTYEQYF. Written as DNA, the CDR3 is TGTGCCAGCAGCTTACCCGGGACTAGCCCCACCACCTACGAGCAGTACTTC.

This clonotype was recorded many times. The rearrangement joins TRBV20-1 to TRBJ1-5; TRBD1 might be the D (5 bases). The CDR3 spans 16 residues. CDR1 is DFQATT and CDR2 is SNEGSKA in the germline V gene (reference sequence). The germline V and J ends were trimmed by 4 bases and 0 bases, with 16 bases remaining between them. As DNA, the CDR3 is TGCAGTGCTAACTCCTTTGACAGCAATAGCAATCAGCCCCAGCATTTT. It specifies CSANSFDSNSNQPQHF.

The V call is TRBV18, the J call TRBJ2-3; D may be TRBD2 (6 bases). This CDR3 is built from 15 residues. V was trimmed by 1 base and J by 0 bases, leaving 8 bases between them. The V gene's germline CDR1 is KGHSH and CDR2 LQKENI. This CDR3 is CASSPRGVSTDTQYF. The CDR3 bases are TGTGCCAGCTCACCACGCGGGGTTAGCACAGATACGCAGTATTTT.

This clonotype appeared many times. J is TRBJ1-1 and V is TRBV25-1, with D maybe TRBD1 (5 bases). The CDR3 has 16 amino acids. In germline, CDR1 is MGHDK, CDR2 SYGVNS. Trimming removed 8 bases at V and 4 bases at J, with 23 bases between. The chain's CDR3 is CASRRSRAGKGTEAFF. In DNA form, the CDR3 reads TGTGCCAGCCGTCGGTCGAGGGCAGGGAAGGGCACTGAAGCTTTCTTT. The entire variable domain, with the rest obtained from reference TRBV25-1 and TRBJ1-1, is as follows: EADIYQTPRYLVIGTGKKITLECSQTMGHDKMYWYQQDPGMELHLIHYSYGVNSTEKGDLSSESTVSRIRTEHFPLTLESARPSHTSQYLCASRRSRAGKGTEAFFGQGTRLTVV.

This clonotype was observed many times. The chain has TRBV24-1 and TRBJ2-1; D ambiguous. The V gene lost 5 bases and the J gene lost 8 bases, with 6 bases spanning the gap. The germline V gene has CDR1 KGHDR and CDR2 SFDVKD. The CDR3 length is 11 residues. The CDR3 nucleotides read TGTGCCACCAGTGTGGCTGATGAGCAGTTCTTC. It yields the protein CATSVADEQFF.

This clonotype turned up a few times. This sequence joins TRBV6-5 and TRBJ2-1, with D perhaps TRBD1 (6 bases). V lost 2 bases and J 7 bases, leaving 15 bases between the germline ends. The CDR3 runs to 15 residues. CDR1 is MNHEY and CDR2 is SVGAGI in the germline V gene. The CDR3 region is CASSYDITGSNEQFF. CDR3 nucleotides: TGTGCCAGCAGTTACGATATCACAGGGTCTAATGAGCAGTTCTTC.

In its sample, this clonotype was seen a few times. The V and J genes are TRBV29-1 and TRBJ2-1, with 11 bases identical to TRBD2. Germline values: CDR1 SQVTM, CDR2 ANQGSEA. This CDR3 has 17 residues. Trimming at V came to 3 bases and at J to 4 bases, leaving 11 bases not matched to a gene. The CDR3 DNA reads TGCAGCGTTGAGTGGGCTAGCGGGAGGAGGGTATACAATGAGCAGTTCTTC. Its protein is CSVEWASGRRVYNEQFF.

This clonotype was seen ten or more times. V usage is TRBV15 and J usage is TRBJ2-3, with D perhaps TRBD2 (6 bases). The CDR3 covers 14 residues. V lost 6 bases, J lost 0 bases, and 10 bases lay in between. From germline, CDR1 is LNHNV and CDR2 YYDKDF (reference sequence). The CDR3 is CATRVGGSTDTQYF. CDR3 coding DNA: TGTGCCACCAGGGTGGGAGGAAGCACAGATACGCAGTATTTT.